The clone carrying this T cell receptor beta chain was observed a handful of times. Antigen specificity is unknown. This sample was included in a study of T cell responses to AZD1222 COVID-19 vaccine. Study-wide points: The CD4 TCRs associated with vaccination extended across spike and predominated at 160-218 and 743-854. Close to half of spike-specific TCRs reportedly recognize unmutated variant regions. Repertoire samples came only from after the peak T cell response. It was only a handful of AZD1222 recipients who were seropositive at baseline.

Germline values: CDR1 LGHDT, CDR2 YNNKEL (reference sequence). J lost 4 bases, V lost 1 base, and 14 bases had no gene match. This CDR3 contains 20 residues. The repertoire was sequenced with immunoSEQ multiplex PCR; TCRdb's copy has only in-frame clones and lacks some. The sample yields approximately 180,000 clones, about 90% seen once. The sample here was peripheral blood, taken on day 0 of AZD1222 vaccination. The sequence was collected from an adult in good health. The chain employs TRBV3-1 (or the pseudogene TRBV3-2) and TRBJ2-1; 12 nucleotides match TRBD2. CDR3 in DNA: TGTGCCAGCAGCCAAGGGGGGTTAGGGAGGACTAGCGGGGTTTACAATGAGCAGTTCTTC. It yields the protein CASSQGGLGRTSGVYNEQFF.